This is a list of T cell receptor beta chains from one sample in a study of blood T cell repertoires in COVID-19. Generated by immunoSEQ multiplex PCR, the TCRdb table keeps only in-frame clones and is missing some. The sample shows 300,000 to 400,000 clones, approximately 91% of them seen only once. The sequencing sample was made of peripheral blood. Receptor source: a woman in her 70s with COVID-19, enrolled during active disease. Both conserved end residues are part of each CDR3. The order of the fields is J gene, D gene, V gene, clone size, CDR3 protein, CDR3 DNA. A D gene is named only where the DNA matches it firmly. Expanded clones get a size class; other rows say once, few or many, or leave the size out.

>TRBJ1-2|TRBD1|TRBV27|few
CASSLKAGGTYGYTF
TGTGCCAGCAGTTTAAAAGCAGGGGGAACCTATGGCTACACCTTC
>TRBJ1-1|NA|TRBV7-8|NA
CASSDDTGFSGTFF
TGTGCCAGCAGCGACGATACAGGGTTCAGTGGGACTTTCTTT
>TRBJ2-1|NA|TRBV30|NA
CAWGDSFEQFF
TGTGCCTGGGGGGACTCCTTCGAGCAGTTCTTC
>TRBJ1-5|TRBD1|TRBV5-3|NA
CARSLGQGALYSNQPQHF
TGTGCCAGAAGCTTGGGACAGGGGGCCTTGTATAGCAATCAGCCCCAGCATTTT
>TRBJ1-4|TRBD1|TRBV5-1|NA
CASSVTGGPNEKLFF
TGCGCCAGCAGCGTGACAGGGGGACCTAATGAAAAACTGTTTTTT
>TRBJ2-1|TRBD2|TRBV7-2|NA
CASSPGTSGRLSHNEQFF
TGTGCCAGCAGCCCAGGGACTAGCGGGCGATTATCCCACAATGAGCAGTTCTTC
>TRBJ1-1|TRBD1|TRBV28|NA
CASNRGRNTEAFF
TGTGCCAGCAACAGGGGCAGAAACACTGAAGCTTTCTTT
>TRBJ1-2|TRBD1|TRBV7-2|NA
CASSEDRGGGYTF
TGTGCCAGCAGCGAAGACAGGGGGGGTGGCTACACCTTC
>TRBJ1-4|NA|TRBV12-5|NA
CASGEPQLEKLFF
TGTGCTAGTGGTGAACCACAGTTAGAAAAACTGTTTTTT
>TRBJ1-4|NA|TRBV5-4|NA
CASSLADRFPEKLFF
TGTGCCAGCAGCTTGGCTGACAGGTTCCCTGAAAAACTGTTTTTT
>TRBJ2-1|TRBD2|TRBV5-1|NA
CASKLAVSYNEQFF
TGCGCCAGCAAGCTAGCGGTCTCCTACAATGAGCAGTTCTTC
>TRBJ1-3|NA|TRBV29-1|NA
CSVSVGEVVNTIYF
TGCAGCGTCTCTGTAGGGGAGGTAGTAAACACCATATATTTT
>TRBJ1-3|NA|TRBV7-9|NA
CASSGREAGNTIYF
TGTGCCAGCAGCGGCAGGGAGGCTGGAAACACCATATATTTT
>TRBJ1-2|NA|TRBV7-2|NA
CASSPRDMNYGYTF
TGTGCCAGCAGCCCCCGGGACATGAACTATGGCTACACCTTC
>TRBJ2-3|NA|TRBV13|NA
CASSFYRDGDTQYF
TGTGCCAGCAGCTTTTACCGCGATGGAGATACGCAGTATTTT
>TRBJ1-1|NA|TRBV24-1|NA
CATSDSDRSQAFF
TGTGCCACCAGTGATTCCGACAGGTCCCAAGCTTTCTTT
>TRBJ1-6|NA|TRBV7-9|once
CASSPGENYNSPLHF
TGTGCCAGCAGCCCGGGAGAAAACTATAATTCACCCCTCCACTTT
>TRBJ2-5|TRBD2|TRBV7-9|NA
CASSFGLAGYQETQYF
TGTGCCAGCAGCTTTGGACTAGCGGGTTATCAAGAGACCCAGTACTTC
>TRBJ1-1|NA|TRBV18|NA
CASSRSGPREGSEAFF
TGTGCCAGCTCACGTTCGGGGCCCAGGGAGGGCTCTGAAGCTTTCTTT
>TRBJ1-6|NA|TRBV4-1|once
CASSPMTGTYNSPLHF
TGCGCCAGCAGCCCAATGACCGGGACTTATAATTCACCCCTCCACTTT
>TRBJ2-7|TRBD1|TRBV28|NA
CASSFYGTVGYEQYF
TGTGCCAGCAGTTTCTATGGGACAGTGGGCTACGAGCAGTACTTC
>TRBJ1-1|NA|TRBV19|NA
CASSMSQGLGNTEAFF
TGTGCCAGTAGTATGTCTCAGGGGTTAGGAAACACTGAAGCTTTCTTT
>TRBJ1-1|TRBD1|TRBV6-6|NA
CASSKTGKRGTEAFF
TGTGCCAGCAGTAAGACAGGGAAACGGGGGACTGAAGCTTTCTTT
>TRBJ1-4|NA|TRBV7-2|NA
CASSLDGRANEKLFF
TGTGCCAGCAGCTTGGACGGCAGGGCTAATGAAAAACTGTTTTTT
>TRBJ1-3|NA|TRBV6-1|many
CASSEVSSGSGNTIYF
TGTGCCAGCAGTGAAGTGTCGTCGGGCTCTGGAAACACCATATATTTT
>TRBJ2-4|TRBD1|TRBV2|NA
CATGQGIDIQYF
TGTGCCACGGGACAGGGGATCGACATTCAGTACTTC
>TRBJ2-1|TRBD2|TRBV5-1|NA
CASSLTSGGLDEQFF
TGCGCCAGCAGCTTAACTAGCGGGGGACTCGATGAGCAGTTCTTC
>TRBJ1-5|NA|TRBV24-1|few
CATSDSGDQPQHF
TGTGCCACCAGTGACTCAGGGGATCAGCCCCAGCATTTT
>TRBJ1-4|NA|TRBV6-1|NA
CASSELGASGEKLFF
TGTGCCAGCAGTGAATTGGGGGCGAGCGGTGAAAAACTGTTTTTT
>TRBJ1-1|TRBD1|TRBV30|NA
CAWGSGQGMFEAFF
TGTGCCTGGGGGTCCGGACAGGGCATGTTTGAAGCTTTCTTT
>TRBJ2-2|NA|TRBV3-1/TRBV3-2|NA
CASSQDGGSNTGELFF
TGTGCCAGCAGCCAAGATGGAGGGAGCAACACCGGGGAGCTGTTTTTT
>TRBJ1-2|NA|TRBV7-9|NA
CAPEAAGLGYTF
TGTGCCCCCGAAGCGGCAGGTCTAGGCTACACCTTC
>TRBJ2-7|NA|TRBV29-1|NA
CSVRLLAGSYEQYF
TGCAGCGTCCGTCTTTTGGCAGGGTCCTACGAGCAGTACTTC
>TRBJ2-2|TRBD2|TRBV2|NA
CASSGLAGGSTGELFF
TGTGCCAGCAGTGGACTAGCGGGGGGGTCCACCGGGGAGCTGTTTTTT
>TRBJ1-1|TRBD1|TRBV19|NA
CASSKQGGDSEAFF
TGTGCCAGTAGTAAACAGGGGGGTGATAGTGAAGCTTTCTTT
>TRBJ1-2|TRBD1|TRBV7-2|NA
CASSLPTGSYGYTF
TGTGCCAGCAGCTTACCGACAGGGAGCTATGGCTACACCTTC
>TRBJ1-1|NA|TRBV12-3/TRBV12-4|once
CASRGRTEAFF
TGTGCCAGCAGGGGCCGGACTGAAGCTTTCTTT
>TRBJ2-3|TRBD2|TRBV4-1|NA
CASSQSWGSGVPSLDTQYF
TGCGCCAGCAGCCAAAGTTGGGGCAGCGGGGTACCATCCTTAGATACGCAGTATTTT
>TRBJ1-3|NA|TRBV28|NA
CASSLQGRGNTIYF
TGTGCCAGCAGCTTACAGGGTCGTGGAAACACCATATATTTT
>TRBJ2-7|TRBD2|TRBV4-1|NA
CASSQEGTRRPTKQYF
TGCGCCAGCAGCCAAGAGGGGACTAGAAGACCTACGAAGCAGTACTTC